These 28 T cell receptor beta chains share one sample of origin, sequenced in a study of blood T cell repertoires in COVID-19. Sequenced by immunoSEQ multiplex PCR; TCRdb stores in-frame clones only, minus some. Of more than 110,000 clones detected, roughly 84% appear once; the ten largest clones hold about 8%. Material: peripheral blood. Receptors originate from a human donor in a cohort sampled during active COVID-19.

The J gene is TRBJ2-4, the V gene TRBV2, with D uncertain. The CDR3 extends over 16 amino acids. V lost 3 bases to trimming and J lost 0 bases, with 12 bases between them. CDR1 SNHLY and CDR2 FYNNEI come from the germline V gene. The CDR3 region has the DNA TGTGCCAGCAGTGATGGGCAGCAAATAGCCAAAAACATTCAGTACTTC. It encodes CASSDGQQIAKNIQYF.

This clone has a handful of counts. In nucleotides, the CDR3 is TGTGCCAGCAGCCAAGCACCGAAAAGCTCAACTAATGAAAAACTGTTTTTT. Its protein product is CASSQAPKSSTNEKLFF. The V gene is TRBV14, the J gene TRBJ1-4, with unresolved D. Germline loops: CDR1 SGHDN, CDR2 FVKESK. The CDR3 totals 17 residues. Between the trimmed V and J ends, which lost 1 base and 0 bases, there was a span of 12 bases. Supplemented by reference TRBV14 and TRBJ1-4, the full variable domain reads EAGVTQFPSHSVIEKGQTVTLRCDPISGHDNLYWYRRVMGKEIKFLLHFVKESKQDESGMPNNRFLAERTGGTYSTLKVQPAELEDSGVYFCASSQAPKSSTNEKLFFGSGTQLSVL.

The chain has TRBV7-2 and TRBJ1-5, with D uncertain. The CDR3 is made up of 15 amino acids. Trimming pared 0 bases from V and 2 bases from J, leaving 8 bases between. CDR1 and CDR2 (germline): SGHTA, FQGNSA. The CDR3 sequence: CASSLAGPRNQPQHF. The CDR3 coding sequence is TGTGCCAGCAGCTTAGCTGGGCCTCGCAATCAGCCCCAGCATTTT.

The chain recombines TRBV9 with TRBJ1-2; 9 nucleotides line up with TRBD1. Unmatched junction bases numbered 15, after V lost 6 bases and J lost 3 bases. Germline CDR1 reads SGDLS; CDR2 reads YYNGEE. The CDR3 runs 17 residues. CDR3 nucleotide sequence: TGTGCCAGCACCGCCGGGACAGGGAGGGCTAGAGACTATGGCTACACCTTC. Protein sequence: CASTAGTGRARDYGYTF. Looking up the rest from reference TRBV9 and TRBJ1-2 gives the full variable domain: DSGVTQTPKHLITATGQRVTLRCSPRSGDLSVYWYQQSLDQGLQFLIQYYNGEERAKGNILERFSAQQFPDLHSELNLSSLELGDSALYFCASTAGTGRARDYGYTFGSGTRLTVV.

CDR3 in DNA: TGTGCCAGCAGTTATGACAGGGGCCCCACCGGGGAGCTGTTTTTT. Translating gives CASSYDRGPTGELFF. The rearrangement uses TRBV6-5 and TRBJ2-2; TRBD1 aligns across 8 bases. Germline CDR1 reads MNHEY; CDR2 reads SVGAGI. The CDR3 spans 15 residues. The V gene end was trimmed by 3 bases and the J gene end by 4 bases; junction bases not matched to a gene: 4.

The gene calls are TRBV5-1 and TRBJ2-5, with D unresolved. Germline V gives CDR1 SGHRS, CDR2 YFSETQ. This CDR3 contains 14 residues. Trimming stripped 0 bases from V and 5 bases from J, with 11 bases between. CDR3 in DNA: TGCGCCAGCAGCTTGGCTACTGCCACTGAGACCCAGTACTTC. This sequence encodes CASSLATATETQYF.

The genes are TRBV5-1 and TRBJ2-7; 9 nucleotides match TRBD1. This CDR3 has 15 residues. Germline assignment: CDR1 SGHRS and CDR2 YFSETQ. V was pared by 0 bases and J by 3 bases, with 4 bases of the junction left unmatched. The CDR3 region has the DNA TGCGCCAGCAGCTTGGTGCCGGGACAGGGCTACGAGCAGTACTTC. Protein: CASSLVPGQGYEQYF.

This chain's CDR3 is CASSLRGRETQYF. CDR3 DNA: TGTGCCAGCAGCTTAAGGGGGCGAGAGACCCAGTACTTC. The chain uses TRBV7-3 and TRBJ2-5, with a tentative D call TRBD1 (6 bases). The CDR3 spans 13 residues. The V and J ends lost 1 base and 4 bases respectively, with 7 bases between them. Germline CDR1 and CDR2: SGHTA and FQGTGA.

This chain uses TRBV3-1 (or the pseudogene TRBV3-2) with TRBJ2-7; 9 bases match TRBD1. V shed 6 bases, J shed 2 bases, and the junction held 2 bases outside the gene matches. The germline CDR1 and CDR2 sequences are LGHDT and YNNKEL (reference sequence). The CDR3 length is 13 residues. CDR3 loop: CASRGQGTYEQYF. The DNA for the CDR3 is TGTGCCAGCAGGGGACAGGGAACCTACGAGCAGTACTTC.

The rearrangement uses TRBV6-2 or TRBV6-3 and TRBJ2-7; no reliable D call. The CDR3 totals 13 residues. Trimming cost V 6 bases and J 0 bases, with 9 bases left between them. Germline CDR1 is MNHEY and CDR2 is SVGEGT. Here the CDR3 DNA reads TGTGCCAGCAGCCGTGGGCCCTCCTACGAGCAGTACTTC. It yields the protein CASSRGPSYEQYF.

CDR3 nucleotides: TGTGCCAGCAGCCTTCCTTCCAACACTGAAGCTTTCTTT. Its protein is CASSLPSNTEAFF. This rearrangement joins TRBV7-9 to TRBJ1-1; D unresolved. The V gene's germline CDR1 is SEHNR and CDR2 FQNEAQ (reference sequence). The length of the CDR3 is 13 residues. Trimming took 5 bases from V and 2 from J, leaving 9 bases between them.

The J gene is TRBJ2-2, the V gene TRBV5-4, with D possibly matching TRBD1 (5 bases). The length of the CDR3 is 15 residues. The germline gives CDR1 SGHNT, CDR2 YYREEE (reference sequence). V was shortened by 1 base and J by 4 bases, with 11 bases between the two germline ends. In DNA form, the CDR3 reads TGTGCCAGCAGCTTGAATCAGGGTGGCACCGGGGAGCTGTTTTTT. Translated, it gives CASSLNQGGTGELFF.

The chain is built from TRBV9 and TRBJ1-2, with D hard to call. The V and J ends lost 0 bases and 4 bases respectively, with 10 bases between them. CDR1 is SGDLS and CDR2 is YYNGEE in the germline V gene. The CDR3 sequence is 14 residues long. The CDR3 DNA reads as TGTGCCAGCAGCGTAGAGGCAGCGTCCTATGGCTACACCTTC. Translation: CASSVEAASYGYTF.

V and J are TRBV6-4 and TRBJ2-7, with TRBD2 matching over 8 bases. The V and J ends lost 6 bases and 7 bases, in that order; junction bases with no gene match: 17. This CDR3 spans 16 amino acids. Germline V gene lookup returns CDR1 MRHNA and CDR2 SNTAGT. This CDR3 is CASSPVGGALDREQYF. The CDR3 region has the DNA TGTGCCAGCAGCCCTGTCGGGGGGGCCTTAGATCGGGAGCAGTACTTC.

This clone has a handful of counts. V is TRBV7-9 and J is TRBJ1-1; TRBD1 matches at 8 bases. The CDR3 is 12 residues long. CDR1 and CDR2 from the germline V gene are SEHNR and FQNEAQ (reference sequence). J gave up 8 bases and V 4 bases, and 3 bases lay outside the gene matches. The CDR3 DNA follows: TGTGCCAGCAGCTCAGGGGGCCGGGAAGCTTTCTTT. Translation: CASSSGGREAFF.

The V and J genes are TRBV4-1 and TRBJ1-6, with TRBD1 matching 10 bases. Germline V gene sequence: CDR1 MGHRA, CDR2 YSYEKL. V gave up 6 bases and J gave up 7 bases; unmatched junction bases: 9. The CDR3 is 16 amino acids. CDR3 nucleotide sequence: TGCGCCAGCAGGCACCCGGGACAGGGGATGAATTCACCCCTCCACTTT. It encodes CASRHPGQGMNSPLHF.

The chain uses TRBV11-3 and TRBJ1-1, with TRBD1 matching 7 bases. The CDR3 is 14 amino acids. V was clipped by 5 bases and J by 1 base; unmatched bases: 4. Germline assignment: CDR1 SGHNT and CDR2 YENEEA. The CDR3 DNA reads TGTGCCAGCAGCCGGGACAGCTCGAACACTGAAGCTTTCTTT. Its protein is CASSRDSSNTEAFF.

V usage is TRBV7-2 and J usage is TRBJ2-5; TRBD1 matches 11 bases. The CDR3 is made up of 17 amino acids. Trimming removed 5 bases from V and 4 bases from J; junction bases left unmatched: 12. The germline V gene encodes CDR1 SGHTA and CDR2 FQGNSA. As DNA, the CDR3 is TGTGCCAGCAGCCTATTTGAGGACAGGGGGCTGGGAGAGACCCAGTACTTC. This codes for CASSLFEDRGLGETQYF.

This clone was picked up one time. This chain links TRBV11-2 with TRBJ2-3, with TRBD2 matching over 7 bases. Germline assignment: CDR1 SGHAT and CDR2 FQNNGV. This CDR3 has 12 amino acids. J was trimmed by 9 bases and V by 6 bases; bases with no gene match: 6. DNA for the CDR3: TGTGCCAGCAGTGAAGAGCGGGGAACGCAGTATTTT. Its protein product is CASSEERGTQYF.

The V call is TRBV7-9, the J call TRBJ1-2; 8 bases fit TRBD1. The V gene's germline CDR1 is SEHNR and CDR2 FQNEAQ (reference sequence). The V and J ends lost 6 bases and 4 bases, in that order; junction bases with no gene match: 7. The CDR3 covers 14 residues. The CDR3 sequence: CASSETGVLYGYTF. The CDR3 nucleotides are TGTGCCAGCAGTGAGACAGGGGTCCTCTATGGCTACACCTTC.

V and J are TRBV28 and TRBJ2-6; D not resolved. V lost 6 bases, J lost 0 bases, and 9 bases lay in between. CDR1 MDHEN and CDR2 SYDVKM come from the germline V gene. The CDR3 has 15 residues. The CDR3 here is CASSLLSSGANVLTF. The CDR3 DNA follows: TGTGCCAGCAGCCTATTAAGCTCTGGGGCCAACGTCCTGACTTTC.

The chain has TRBV24-1 and TRBJ1-3, with D tentatively TRBD1 (6 bases). Germline V gene data show CDR1 as KGHDR and CDR2 as SFDVKD. Trimming removed 3 bases from V and 5 bases from J, with 13 bases in between. This CDR3 spans 15 amino acids. CDR3 region: CATSDPGEARNTIYF. DNA for the CDR3: TGTGCCACCAGTGATCCAGGGGAAGCTAGAAACACCATATATTTT.

The chain is built from TRBV12-3 or TRBV12-4 and TRBJ1-1; TRBD1 matches at 8 bases. Trimming cost V 2 bases and J 4 bases; bases outside gene matches: 0. The CDR3 runs 13 residues. CDR3 amino acids: CASSLQGATEAFF. The DNA of the CDR3 is TGTGCCAGCAGTTTACAGGGGGCCACTGAAGCTTTCTTT.

V and J are TRBV7-2 and TRBJ2-7; 9 bases are shared with TRBD2. This CDR3 spans 15 amino acids. The trim removed 3 bases at V and 7 bases at J, leaving 10 bases unmatched. CDR1 and CDR2 (germline): SGHTA, FQGNSA. The CDR3: CASSLVAGGPVEQYF. The CDR3 bases are TGTGCCAGCAGCTTGGTTGCGGGGGGGCCGGTAGAGCAGTACTTC.

The rearrangement links TRBV5-1 to TRBJ2-1, with 8 bases fitting TRBD1. Germline V gives CDR1 SGHRS, CDR2 YFSETQ. The CDR3 covers 15 residues. Unmatched junction bases numbered 10, after V lost 4 bases and J lost 7 bases. The CDR3: CASSPPGQGSNEQFF. DNA for the CDR3: TGCGCCAGCAGCCCCCCAGGACAGGGTTCGAATGAGCAGTTCTTC.

The V gene is TRBV11-2, the J gene TRBJ2-3, with D perhaps matching TRBD2 (5 bases). Germline CDR1 SGHAT, CDR2 FQNNGV. The V end lost 5 bases, the J end lost 1 base, and 10 bases lay between the germline ends. This CDR3 is built from 14 residues. The CDR3 reads CASSKDGGTDTQYF. CDR3 coding DNA: TGTGCCAGCAGCAAGGACGGGGGCACAGATACGCAGTATTTT.

This clone was observed a handful of times. V is TRBV6-6 and J is TRBJ1-1; 7 nucleotides match TRBD1. From germline, CDR1 is MNHNY and CDR2 SVGAGI (reference sequence). CDR3 length: 17 amino acids. V shed 5 bases and J 0 bases; nucleotides not matched to a gene: 12. CDR3 DNA sequence: TGTGCCAGCAGTCTTCCGAGTCGAGGGGGCCTGAACACTGAAGCTTTCTTT. Its translation: CASSLPSRGGLNTEAFF.

This rearrangement joins TRBV19 to TRBJ1-1; the D is unclear. V was shortened by 5 bases and J by 0 bases, with 16 bases between the two germline ends. The germline V gene has CDR1 LNHDA and CDR2 SQIVND (reference sequence). The CDR3 runs to 16 residues. The CDR3 here is CASSPWVEDMNTEAFF. CDR3 DNA: TGTGCCAGTAGTCCCTGGGTCGAAGACATGAACACTGAAGCTTTCTTT. The complete variable domain, with remaining parts taken from reference TRBV19 and TRBJ1-1, reads DGGITQSPKYLFRKEGQNVTLSCEQNLNHDAMYWYRQDPGQGLRLIYYSQIVNDFQKGDIAEGYSVSREKKESFPLTVTSAQKNPTAFYLCASSPWVEDMNTEAFFGQGTRLTVV.